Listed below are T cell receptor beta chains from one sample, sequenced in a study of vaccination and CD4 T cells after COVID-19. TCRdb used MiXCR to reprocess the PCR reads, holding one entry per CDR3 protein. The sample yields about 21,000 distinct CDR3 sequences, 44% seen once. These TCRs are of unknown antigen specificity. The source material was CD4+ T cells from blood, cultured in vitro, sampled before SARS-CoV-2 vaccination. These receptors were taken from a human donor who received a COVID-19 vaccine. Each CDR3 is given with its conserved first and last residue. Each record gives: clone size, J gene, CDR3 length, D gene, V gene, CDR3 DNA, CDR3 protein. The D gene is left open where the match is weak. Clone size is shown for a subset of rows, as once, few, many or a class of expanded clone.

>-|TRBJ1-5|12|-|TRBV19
TGTGCCAGTACGGGCAGAAATCAGCCCCAGCATTTT
CASTGRNQPQHF
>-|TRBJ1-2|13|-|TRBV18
TGTGCCAGCTCACCCGGGGCGCCCTATGGCTACACCTTC
CASSPGAPYGYTF
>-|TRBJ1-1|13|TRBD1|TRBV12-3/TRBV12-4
TGTGCCAGCAGTCCCAGGGGGTTGACTGAAGCTTTCTTT
CASSPRGLTEAFF
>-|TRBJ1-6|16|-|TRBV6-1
TGTGCCAGCAGCCTGGTGTCTACGGGGGTGGGGTCACCCCTCCACTTT
CASSLVSTGVGSPLHF
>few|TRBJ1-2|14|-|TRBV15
TGTGCCACCAGTACGCCGTGGGGCTCCTATGGCTACACCTTC
CATSTPWGSYGYTF
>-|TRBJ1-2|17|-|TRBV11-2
TGTGCCAGCAGCCTCCTTTGGGGCCCCATACCTAACTATGGCTACACCTTC
CASSLLWGPIPNYGYTF
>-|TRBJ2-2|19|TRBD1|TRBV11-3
TGTGCCAGCAGCTTAGATTCCCTGGGCCAGACAGGGACCCCCGGGGAGCTGTTTTTT
CASSLDSLGQTGTPGELFF
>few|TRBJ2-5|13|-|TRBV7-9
TGTGCCAGCGGAGATAGCTCGGGAGAGACCCAGTACTTC
CASGDSSGETQYF
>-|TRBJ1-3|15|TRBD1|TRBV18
TGTGCCAGCTCACCCCGACAGGGGATTGTAAACACCATATATTTT
CASSPRQGIVNTIYF
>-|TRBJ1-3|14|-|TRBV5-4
TGTGCCAGCAGCCAAGGGGTCTCTGGAAACACCATATATTTT
CASSQGVSGNTIYF
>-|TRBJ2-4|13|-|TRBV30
TGTGCCTGGAAAGGTGAGGGTTGGAACATTCAGTACTTC
CAWKGEGWNIQYF
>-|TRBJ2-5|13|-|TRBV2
TGTGCCAGCAATCCGGGGGCCCAGGAGACCCAGTACTTC
CASNPGAQETQYF
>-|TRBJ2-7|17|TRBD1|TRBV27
TGTGCCAGCAGTCCCTACAGACAGGGCAAGGACTCCTACGAGCAGTACTTC
CASSPYRQGKDSYEQYF
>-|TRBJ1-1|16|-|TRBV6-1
TGTGCCAGTCGGAGGGGTCCTCGATATGAAGGAGGTGAAGCTTTCTTT
CASRRGPRYEGGEAFF
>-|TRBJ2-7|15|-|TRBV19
TGTGCCAGTACCCAAGGTCCAGCCTACTCCTACGAGCAGTACTTC
CASTQGPAYSYEQYF
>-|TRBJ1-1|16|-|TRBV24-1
TGTGCCACCAGTGATTCGAGGGGATGGGGGAACACTGAAGCTTTCTTT
CATSDSRGWGNTEAFF
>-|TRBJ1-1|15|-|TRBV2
TGTGCCAGCAGTGCGCAGGGAATGAGGAACACTGAAGCTTTCTTT
CASSAQGMRNTEAFF
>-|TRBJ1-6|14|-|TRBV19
TGTGCCAGTAGTATCCAGGGAACTAATTCACCCCTCCACTTT
CASSIQGTNSPLHF
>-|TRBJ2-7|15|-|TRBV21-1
TGTGCCAGCAGCAAACCCACCACCTCCTCCTACGAGCAGTACTTC
CASSKPTTSSYEQYF
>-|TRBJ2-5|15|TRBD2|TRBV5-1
TGCGCCAGCAGACTAGCGGGGCAATACCAAGAGACCCAGTACTTC
CASRLAGQYQETQYF
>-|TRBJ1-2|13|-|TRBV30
TGTGCCTGGAGCCCCCGCCCTAACTATGGCTACACCTTC
CAWSPRPNYGYTF
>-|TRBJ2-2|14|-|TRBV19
TGTGCCAGTAACTTACAGCTGAACACCGGGGAGCTGTTTTTT
CASNLQLNTGELFF
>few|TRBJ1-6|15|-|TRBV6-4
TGTGCCAGCAGTGAGTCCCCAGCTTCCAATTCACCCCTCCACTTT
CASSESPASNSPLHF
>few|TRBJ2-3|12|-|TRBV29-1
TGCAGCGTTGGGGGTGGAGGGCGTACGCAGTATTTT
CSVGGGGRTQYF
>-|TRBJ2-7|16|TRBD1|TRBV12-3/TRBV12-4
TGTGCCAGCAGTCCCACCGCCGACACGACAGGGCACGAGCAGTACTTC
CASSPTADTTGHEQYF
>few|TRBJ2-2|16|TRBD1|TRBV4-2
TGTGCCAGCAGCCAAGAAACAAACAGGGGAACCGGGGAGCTGTTTTTT
CASSQETNRGTGELFF
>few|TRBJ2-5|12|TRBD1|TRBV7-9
TGTGCCAGCCACAGGGGTGAGGAGACCCAGTACTTC
CASHRGEETQYF
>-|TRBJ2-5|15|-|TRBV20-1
TGCAGTGCTAGACACGCCCGGGAAACCCAAGAGACCCAGTACTTC
CSARHARETQETQYF
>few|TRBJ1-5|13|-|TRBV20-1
TGCAGTGCTAGAGAGGGGGGGGGTCAGCCCCAGCATTTT
CSAREGGGQPQHF
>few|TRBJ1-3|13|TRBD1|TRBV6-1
TGTGCCAGCAGTGCCCAGGGACAGAACACCATATATTTT
CASSAQGQNTIYF
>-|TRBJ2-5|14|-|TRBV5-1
TGCGCCAGCAGCTTGAGGGTGGGTCAAGAGACCCAGTACTTC
CASSLRVGQETQYF
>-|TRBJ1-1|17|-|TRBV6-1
TGTGCCAGCACCCTACGTAGGGGGGTCGGTTTTGACACTGAAGCTTTCTTT
CASTLRRGVGFDTEAFF
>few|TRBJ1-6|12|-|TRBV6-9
TGTGCCAGCAGATATGCGAATTCACCCCTCCACTTT
CASRYANSPLHF
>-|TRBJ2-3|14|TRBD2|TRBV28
TGTGCCAGCAACGGACTAGCGGGTAGGGGTACGCAGTATTTT
CASNGLAGRGTQYF
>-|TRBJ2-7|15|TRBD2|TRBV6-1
TGTGCCAGCAGTAGCGGGGTAGCGGGGGTCTACGAGCAGTACTTC
CASSSGVAGVYEQYF
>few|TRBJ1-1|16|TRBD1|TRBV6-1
TGTGCCAGCAGTCCGCCCCCGGGACAGGGGCAAACTGAAGCTTTCTTT
CASSPPPGQGQTEAFF
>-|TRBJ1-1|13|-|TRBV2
TGTGCCAGCATGGCGGATATGAACACTGAAGCTTTCTTT
CASMADMNTEAFF
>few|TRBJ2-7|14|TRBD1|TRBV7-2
TGTGCCAGCAGCCCGGGACAGACCTCCTACGAGCAGTACTTC
CASSPGQTSYEQYF
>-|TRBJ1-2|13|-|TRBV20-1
TGCAGTGCTAGAGTTCCGATTAACTATGGCTACACCTTC
CSARVPINYGYTF
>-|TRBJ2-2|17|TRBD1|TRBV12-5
TGTGCTAGTGGTTTGACATATCGGGACAGTAACACCGGGGAGCTGTTTTTT
CASGLTYRDSNTGELFF
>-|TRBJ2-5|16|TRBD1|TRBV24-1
TGTGCCACCAGTGCCCCGACAGGGTCGGGCACAGAGACCCAGTACTTC
CATSAPTGSGTETQYF
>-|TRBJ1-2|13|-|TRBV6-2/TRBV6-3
TGTGCCAGCAGATCGGGCCTTTTCTATGGCTACACCTTC
CASRSGLFYGYTF
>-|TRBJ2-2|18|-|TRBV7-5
-
CISVSEAVRDRTTGELFF
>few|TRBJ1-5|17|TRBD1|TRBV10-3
TGTGCCATCAGCTCCGGGACAGGGGCATATAGCAATCAGCCCCAGCATTTT
CAISSGTGAYSNQPQHF
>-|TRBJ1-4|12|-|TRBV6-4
TGTGCCAGACGACGGACTAATGAAAAACTGTTTTTT
CARRRTNEKLFF
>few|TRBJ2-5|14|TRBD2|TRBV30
TGTGCCTGGAGTCGACTAGCGGGCCAAGAGACCCAGTACTTC
CAWSRLAGQETQYF
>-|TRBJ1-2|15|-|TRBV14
TGTGCCAGCAGCCCAGAGGCGCGCTTCTCCATGGGCTACACCTTC
CASSPEARFSMGYTF
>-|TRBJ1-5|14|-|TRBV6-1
TGTGCCAGCAGCGCCGGGGGGGGCAATCAGCCCCAGCATTTT
CASSAGGGNQPQHF